This T cell receptor beta chain was observed in a study of cytomegalovirus exposure and HLA in healthy donors. Broader study findings: The analysis excluded some indistinguishable V segments, including TRBV6-2 and TRBV6-3. In a later analysis, V- and J-gene trimming of beta chains associated with a DCLRE1C missense variant, replicated independently. Later analysis showed TCR association rates varying by HLA locus, highest for DRB1 and lowest for HLA-C. A later analysis reportedly found fewer N-insertions in an Asian-associated ancestry cluster than the roughly 670-donor mean.

Trimming removed 6 bases from V and 0 bases from J, with 9 bases in between. The CDR3 is 15 residues long. Per the germline V gene, CDR1 is MNHNS and CDR2 is SASEGT. With respect to this clone: The antigen is not known.

Primers included in the PCR were 60 Vbeta and 13 Jbeta primers. TCRdb's table, derived via immunoSEQ multiplex PCR, lists solely in-frame clones and lacks some. Here the sample spans 100,000 or so clones, 74% being singletons. The TCR sequence derives from a human donor in good health. The sample was PBMCs. V is TRBV6-1 and J is TRBJ2-6; D might be TRBD1 (5 bases). CDR3: CASRKGVSGANVLTF. In DNA, the CDR3 is TGTGCCAGCAGGAAAGGGGTCTCTGGGGCCAACGTCCTGACTTTC.